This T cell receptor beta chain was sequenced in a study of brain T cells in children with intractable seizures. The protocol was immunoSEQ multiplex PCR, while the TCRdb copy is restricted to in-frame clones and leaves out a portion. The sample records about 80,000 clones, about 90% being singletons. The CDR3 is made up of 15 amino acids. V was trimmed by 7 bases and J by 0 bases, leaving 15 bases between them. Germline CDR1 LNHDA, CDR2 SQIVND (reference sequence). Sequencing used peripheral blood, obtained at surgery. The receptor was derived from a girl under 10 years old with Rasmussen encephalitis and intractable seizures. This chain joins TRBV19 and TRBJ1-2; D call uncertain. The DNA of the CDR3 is TGTGCCAGTACGAGCGGAGGATTAACTAACTATGGCTACACCTTC. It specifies CASTSGGLTNYGYTF.